These 15 T cell receptor beta chains were sequenced from one sample in a study of blood T cell repertoires in COVID-19. Sequencing was performed with immunoSEQ multiplex PCR; in TCRdb, only in-frame clones are kept and a portion is missing. The sample shows under 200,000 clones, more than 75% of them seen only once. Sequences were obtained from peripheral blood. These receptors came from a woman aged 55-69 years with COVID-19, enrolled during active disease.

The V call is TRBV5-1, the J call TRBJ2-6; D ambiguous. Germline loops: CDR1 SGHRS, CDR2 YFSETQ. Trimming shortened V by 3 bases and J by 1 base, and 8 bases separated the two germline ends. The CDR3 totals 15 residues. DNA of the CDR3: TGCGCCAGCAGCTCGCAAGCGTCTGGGGCCAACGTCCTGACTTTC. Translated: CASSSQASGANVLTF.

The chain carries TRBV6-4 and TRBJ1-6, with 9 bases lining up with TRBD1. The trim removed 0 bases at V and 4 bases at J, leaving 13 bases unmatched. CDR3 length equals 20 residues. Germline V gene lookup returns CDR1 MRHNA and CDR2 SNTAGT. The CDR3 sequence: CASSDSADPGTGFYNSPLHF. Here the CDR3 DNA reads TGTGCCAGCAGTGACTCGGCAGATCCCGGGACAGGGTTTTATAATTCACCCCTCCACTTT.

The chain couples TRBV27 to TRBJ1-6; D ambiguous. The CDR3 extends over 15 amino acids. Germline CDR1 MNHEY, CDR2 SMNVEV (reference sequence). V was cut by 5 bases and J by 7 bases, with 15 bases left in between. CDR3 protein: CASSPLLSGNSPLHF. The CDR3 bases are TGTGCCAGCAGTCCACTTCTTTCGGGAAATTCACCCCTCCACTTT.

This clone has just one count. CDR3 coding DNA: TGTGCCAGTCGGAGGACAGGGATCGGCTATGGCTACACCTTC. This sequence encodes CASRRTGIGYGYTF. The chain combines TRBV19 with TRBJ1-2, with 8 bases lining up with TRBD1. This CDR3 has 14 amino acids. Germline V gene sequence: CDR1 LNHDA, CDR2 SQIVND (reference sequence). Trimming took 8 bases from V and 4 from J; bases not matched to a gene: 9.

This clone was recorded only once. The V and J genes are TRBV7-8 and TRBJ1-2; 8 positions agree with TRBD1. CDR1 is SGHVS and CDR2 is FQNEAQ in the germline V gene. J was trimmed by 8 bases and V by 5 bases; bases with no gene match: 4. The CDR3 contains 12 residues. CDR3 in DNA: TGTGCCAGCAGCCGGACAGGGTACGGCTACACCTTC. Translating it yields CASSRTGYGYTF.

The genes are TRBV9 and TRBJ2-5; D might be TRBD2 (5 bases). From germline, CDR1 is SGDLS and CDR2 YYNGEE. The CDR3 spans 14 residues. V was pared by 0 bases and J by 5 bases, with 11 bases between. DNA of the CDR3: TGTGCCAGCAGCGTAGCACTAGATAGTGAGACCCAGTACTTC. Its protein is CASSVALDSETQYF.

This chain joins TRBV28 and TRBJ1-6; D is unresolved. The V gene lost 4 bases and the J gene lost 9 bases, with 16 bases spanning the gap. The germline gives CDR1 MDHEN, CDR2 SYDVKM. This CDR3 contains 15 residues. The CDR3 DNA is TGTGCCAGCAGTTCCCAGGTAGTGCAGAGTTCACCCCTCCACTTT. Translated, it gives CASSSQVVQSSPLHF.

V usage is TRBV18 and J usage is TRBJ2-2; D is perhaps TRBD1 (5 bases). Germline V gives CDR1 KGHSH, CDR2 LQKENI. The V end was cut by 1 base, the J end by 8 bases, with 14 bases between. This CDR3 has 15 residues. The DNA of the CDR3 is TGTGCCAGCTCACCACGATTTCAGGACATAGGGGAGCTGTTTTTT. Its protein product is CASSPRFQDIGELFF.

Here the CDR3 reads CASSSGTGLGGNTIYF. The CDR3 DNA is TGTGCCAGCAGCTCCGGGACAGGGCTTGGGGGAAACACCATATATTTT. J is TRBJ1-3 and V is TRBV5-6, with 9 bases aligning to TRBD1. The V gene's germline CDR1 is SGHDT and CDR2 YYEEEE. CDR3 length: 16 amino acids. V gave up 3 bases and J gave up 4 bases; unmatched junction bases: 8.

The chain has TRBV6-6 and TRBJ1-3; 9 nucleotides align to TRBD1. In germline, CDR1 is MNHNY, CDR2 SVGAGI (reference sequence). With 0 bases clipped from V and 2 bases from J, the junction kept 2 bases outside the gene matches. The CDR3 covers 16 residues. CDR3 DNA sequence: TGTGCCAGCAGTTACTCGAGACAGGGGGCTGGAAACACCATATATTTT. This encodes CASSYSRQGAGNTIYF.

The V and J genes are TRBV11-2 and TRBJ1-2; possibly TRBD1 for D (5 bases). The V gene's germline CDR1 is SGHAT and CDR2 FQNNGV. V gave up 5 bases and J gave up 5 bases, with 12 bases separating them. CDR3 length equals 13 residues. CDR3 amino acids: CASSPSGGYGYTF. Written as DNA, the CDR3 is TGTGCCAGCAGCCCCTCGGGGGGATATGGCTACACCTTC.

This chain connects TRBV10-3 to TRBJ2-3; possibly TRBD2 for D (5 bases). This CDR3 is built from 14 residues. Per the germline V gene, CDR1 is ENHRY and CDR2 is SYGVKD. Trimming took 6 bases from V and 2 from J, leaving 12 bases between them. Written as DNA, the CDR3 is TGTGCCATCAGGGAAGCGGTTATCACAGATACGCAGTATTTT. This sequence encodes CAIREAVITDTQYF.

The chain uses TRBV29-1 and TRBJ2-5; 10 bases map to TRBD2. The J segment lost 5 bases and the V segment lost 5 bases, leaving 5 bases of the junction unmatched. The CDR3 sequence is 13 residues long. CDR1 and CDR2 (germline): SQVTM, ANQGSEA. CDR3 sequence (DNA): TGCAGCGTTAGCGGGGGGGCGCGGGAGACCCAGTACTTC. It specifies CSVSGGARETQYF.

This sequence joins TRBV5-1 and TRBJ2-3; D uncertain. This CDR3 comprises 12 residues. V dropped 2 bases and J dropped 3 bases, with 4 bases sitting between them. Germline loops: CDR1 SGHRS, CDR2 YFSETQ. CDR3 loop: CASSFRTDTQYF. CDR3 sequence (DNA): TGCGCCAGCAGCTTTCGGACAGATACGCAGTATTTT.

J is TRBJ2-7 and V is TRBV6-1, with TRBD1 matching 8 bases. V lost 6 bases, J lost 4 bases, and 5 bases stayed unmatched. From germline, CDR1 is MNHNS and CDR2 SASEGT. The length of the CDR3 is 13 residues. CDR3: CASRARGLYEQYF. For the CDR3, the DNA is TGTGCCAGCAGAGCCAGGGGGCTTTACGAGCAGTACTTC.